This T cell receptor (beta chain) is drawn from a study of blood T cell repertoires in COVID-19. The overall study: Acute-phase and convalescent COVID-19 samples originated in the United States, Italy and Spain. T cells, B-cell-depleted T cells, or PBMCs supplied cDNA or gDNA.

Germline V gene lookup returns CDR1 LNHDA and CDR2 SQIVND (reference sequence). V dropped 1 base and J dropped 7; count of bases not matched to a gene: 6. This CDR3 has 15 amino acids. Only in-frame clones appear in the TCRdb table, and some are missing; sequencing was by immunoSEQ multiplex PCR. The table has about 300,000 clones, 90% seen once. Recovery meant two consecutive negative NP/OP PCR tests, professional clearance, or resolved symptoms. The chain joins TRBV19 to TRBJ2-4; 8 bases are shared with TRBD2. The clonotype was recovered from a woman younger than 45 who had recovered from COVID-19. Sequencing input: PBMCs or T cells enriched from blood (not recorded which). The CDR3 nucleotides are TGTGCCAGTAGTATAGCGGGAGGGCCCCAGAACATTCAGTACTTC. It encodes CASSIAGGPQNIQYF.